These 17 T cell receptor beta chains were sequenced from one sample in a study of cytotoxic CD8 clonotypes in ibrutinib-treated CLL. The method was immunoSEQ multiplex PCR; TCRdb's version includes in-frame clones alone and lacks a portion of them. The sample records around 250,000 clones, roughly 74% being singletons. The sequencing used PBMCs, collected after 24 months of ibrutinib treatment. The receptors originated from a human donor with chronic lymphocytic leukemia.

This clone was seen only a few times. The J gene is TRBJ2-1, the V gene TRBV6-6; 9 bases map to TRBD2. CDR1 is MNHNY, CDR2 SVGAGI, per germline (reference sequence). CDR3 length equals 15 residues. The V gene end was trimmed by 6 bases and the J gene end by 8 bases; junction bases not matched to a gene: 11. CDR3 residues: CASSWGREGRDEQFF. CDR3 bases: TGTGCCAGCAGCTGGGGGCGGGAGGGCCGCGATGAGCAGTTCTTC.

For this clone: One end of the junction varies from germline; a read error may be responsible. The CDR3 coding sequence is TGTGCCAGCAGCTTGGGGACTAACGAGCAGTACTTC. Its protein product is CASSLGTNEQYF. This rearrangement joins TRBV5-3 to TRBJ2-7, with 7 bases fitting TRBD2. TRBV5-3 is flagged as an ORF with uncertain function. There are 12 residues in the CDR3.

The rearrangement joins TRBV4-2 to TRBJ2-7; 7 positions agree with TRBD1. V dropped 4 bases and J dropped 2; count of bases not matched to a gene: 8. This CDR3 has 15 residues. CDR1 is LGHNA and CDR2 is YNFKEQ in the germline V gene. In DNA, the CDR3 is TGTGCCAGCAGCCCAAGAGGCGGACAGGCCTACGAGCAGTACTTC. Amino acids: CASSPRGGQAYEQYF.

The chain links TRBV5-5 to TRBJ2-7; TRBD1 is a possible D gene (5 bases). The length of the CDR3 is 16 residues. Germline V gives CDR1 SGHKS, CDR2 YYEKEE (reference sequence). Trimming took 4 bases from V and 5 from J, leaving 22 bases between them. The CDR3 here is CASSLGLGQSWDEQYF. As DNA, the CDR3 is TGTGCCAGCAGCCTTGGATTAGGACAATCGTGGGACGAGCAGTACTTC.

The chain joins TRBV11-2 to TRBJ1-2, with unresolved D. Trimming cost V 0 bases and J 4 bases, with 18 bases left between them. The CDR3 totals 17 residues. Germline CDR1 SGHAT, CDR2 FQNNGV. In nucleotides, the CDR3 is TGTGCCAGCAGCTTAGATCTAGACGGATCGCCCGCCTATGGCTACACCTTC. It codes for CASSLDLDGSPAYGYTF.

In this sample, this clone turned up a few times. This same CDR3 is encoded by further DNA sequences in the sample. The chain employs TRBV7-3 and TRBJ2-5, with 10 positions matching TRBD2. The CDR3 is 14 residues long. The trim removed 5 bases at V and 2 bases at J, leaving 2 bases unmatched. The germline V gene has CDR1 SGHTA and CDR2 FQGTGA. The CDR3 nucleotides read TGTGCCAGCAGCCCAGCGGGAGGGCAAGAGACCCAGTACTTC. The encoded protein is CASSPAGGQETQYF.

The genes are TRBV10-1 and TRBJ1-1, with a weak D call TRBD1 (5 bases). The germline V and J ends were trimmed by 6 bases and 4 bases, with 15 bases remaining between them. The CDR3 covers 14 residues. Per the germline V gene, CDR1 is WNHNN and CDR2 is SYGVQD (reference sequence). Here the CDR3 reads CASSLERGGTEAFF. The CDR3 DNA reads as TGCGCCAGCAGCTTGGAGAGGGGTGGCACTGAAGCTTTCTTT.

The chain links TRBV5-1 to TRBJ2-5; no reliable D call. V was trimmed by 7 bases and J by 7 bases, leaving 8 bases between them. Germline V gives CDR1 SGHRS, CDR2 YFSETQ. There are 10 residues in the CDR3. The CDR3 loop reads CASAGVTQYF. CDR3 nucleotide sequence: TGCGCCAGCGCTGGGGTGACCCAGTACTTC.

The CDR3 region has the DNA TGTGCCAGCATGGCGGATGGCTATCAGCCCCAGCATTTT. This gives the protein CASMADGYQPQHF. The rearrangement joins TRBV28 to TRBJ1-5; D not certain. The CDR3 is made up of 13 amino acids. Germline V gene sequence: CDR1 MDHEN, CDR2 SYDVKM. Trimming left V 7 bases short and J 5 bases short, with 12 bases between.

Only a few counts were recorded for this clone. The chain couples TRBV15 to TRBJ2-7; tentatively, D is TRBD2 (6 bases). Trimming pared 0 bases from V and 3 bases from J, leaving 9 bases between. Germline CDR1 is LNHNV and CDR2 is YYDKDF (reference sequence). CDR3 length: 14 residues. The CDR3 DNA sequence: TGTGCCACCAGCAGAGATTCGGGGGTCTACGAGCAGTACTTC. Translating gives CATSRDSGVYEQYF.

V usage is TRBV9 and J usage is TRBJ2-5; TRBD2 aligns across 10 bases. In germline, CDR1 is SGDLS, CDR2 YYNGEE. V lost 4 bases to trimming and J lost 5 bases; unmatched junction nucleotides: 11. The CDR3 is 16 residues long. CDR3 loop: CASSPGVAGGEETQYF. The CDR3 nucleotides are TGTGCCAGCAGCCCAGGGGTAGCGGGAGGTGAGGAGACCCAGTACTTC.

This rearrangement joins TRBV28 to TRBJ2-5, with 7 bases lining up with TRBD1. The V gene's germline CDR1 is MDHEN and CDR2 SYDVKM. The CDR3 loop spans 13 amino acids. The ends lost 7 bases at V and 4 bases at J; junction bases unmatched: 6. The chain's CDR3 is CASNDRAGETQYF. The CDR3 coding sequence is TGTGCCAGCAATGACAGGGCAGGAGAGACCCAGTACTTC.

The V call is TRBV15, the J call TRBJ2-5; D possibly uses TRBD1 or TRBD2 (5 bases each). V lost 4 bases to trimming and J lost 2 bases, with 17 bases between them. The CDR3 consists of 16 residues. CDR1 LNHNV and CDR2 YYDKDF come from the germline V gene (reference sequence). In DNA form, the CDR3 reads TGTGCCACCAGCACCGTTAAGTGGGGGAAGCAAGAGACCCAGTACTTC. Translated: CATSTVKWGKQETQYF.

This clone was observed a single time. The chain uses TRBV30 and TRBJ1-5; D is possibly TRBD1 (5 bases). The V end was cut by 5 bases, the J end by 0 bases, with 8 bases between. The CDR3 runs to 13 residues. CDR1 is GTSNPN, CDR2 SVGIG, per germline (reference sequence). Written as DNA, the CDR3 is TGTGCCTGGGACACAGGTAGCAATCAGCCCCAGCATTTT. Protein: CAWDTGSNQPQHF. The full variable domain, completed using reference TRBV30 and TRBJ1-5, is SQTIHQWPATLVQPVGSPLSLECTVEGTSNPNLYWYRQAAGRGLQLLFYSVGIGQISSEVPQNLSASRPQDRQFILSSKKLLLSDSGFYLCAWDTGSNQPQHFGDGTRLSIL.

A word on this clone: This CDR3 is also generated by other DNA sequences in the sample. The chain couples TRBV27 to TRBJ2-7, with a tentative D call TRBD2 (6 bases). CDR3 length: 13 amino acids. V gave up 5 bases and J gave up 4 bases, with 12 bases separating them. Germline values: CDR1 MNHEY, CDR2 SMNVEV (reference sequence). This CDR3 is CASSLGGSYEQYF. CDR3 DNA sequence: TGTGCCAGCAGTCTCGGGGGAAGTTACGAGCAGTACTTC.

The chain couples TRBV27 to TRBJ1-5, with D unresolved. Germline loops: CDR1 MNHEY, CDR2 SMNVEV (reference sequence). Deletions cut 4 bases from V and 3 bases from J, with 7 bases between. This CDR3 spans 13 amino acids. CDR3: CASSWKDNQPQHF. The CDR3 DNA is TGTGCCAGCAGTTGGAAAGACAATCAGCCCCAGCATTTT.

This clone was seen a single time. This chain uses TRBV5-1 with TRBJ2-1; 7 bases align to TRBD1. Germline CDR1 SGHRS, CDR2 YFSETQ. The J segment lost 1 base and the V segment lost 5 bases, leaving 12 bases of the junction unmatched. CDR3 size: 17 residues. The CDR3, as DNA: TGCGCCAGCAGTCGTGGACAGGCCACCCCTTCCTACAATGAGCAGTTCTTC. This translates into CASSRGQATPSYNEQFF.